The sequence of this T cell receptor beta chain was determined in a study of cytomegalovirus exposure and HLA in healthy donors. V shed 5 bases, J shed 2 bases, and the junction held 2 bases outside the gene matches. Per the germline V gene, CDR1 is MDHEN and CDR2 is SYDVKM. CDR3 length equals 14 residues. PCR amplification relied on 60 Vbeta primers (plus 13 Jbeta primers). Only in-frame clones appear in the TCRdb table, and some are missing; sequencing was by immunoSEQ multiplex PCR. Of about 130,000 clones listed, roughly 85% are singletons. This clone was detected a few times. The sample was PBMCs. The sequence was obtained from a woman aged 25-40 years in good health and CMV-seropositive. V usage is TRBV28 and J usage is TRBJ2-3; 9 bases are a match to TRBD2. The CDR3 sequence: CASSAGGLTDTQYF. As DNA, the CDR3 is TGTGCCAGCAGTGCGGGGGGGCTCACAGATACGCAGTATTTT.